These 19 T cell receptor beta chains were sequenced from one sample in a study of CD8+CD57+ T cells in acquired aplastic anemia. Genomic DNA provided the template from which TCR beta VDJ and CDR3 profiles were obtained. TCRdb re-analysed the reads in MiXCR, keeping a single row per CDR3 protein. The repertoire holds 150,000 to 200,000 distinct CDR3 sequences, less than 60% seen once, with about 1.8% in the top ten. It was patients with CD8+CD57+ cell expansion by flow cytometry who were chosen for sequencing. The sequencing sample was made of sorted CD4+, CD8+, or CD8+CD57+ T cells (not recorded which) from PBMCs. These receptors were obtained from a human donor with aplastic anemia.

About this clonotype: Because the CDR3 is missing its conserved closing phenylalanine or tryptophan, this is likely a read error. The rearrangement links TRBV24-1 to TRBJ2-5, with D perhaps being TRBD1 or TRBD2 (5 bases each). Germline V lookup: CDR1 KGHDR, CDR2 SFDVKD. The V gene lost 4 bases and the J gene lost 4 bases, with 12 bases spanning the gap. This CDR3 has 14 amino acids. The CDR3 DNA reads TGTGCCACCAGTGACCCGGGACGTCGAGAGACCCAGTACTGC. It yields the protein CATSDPGRRETQYC.

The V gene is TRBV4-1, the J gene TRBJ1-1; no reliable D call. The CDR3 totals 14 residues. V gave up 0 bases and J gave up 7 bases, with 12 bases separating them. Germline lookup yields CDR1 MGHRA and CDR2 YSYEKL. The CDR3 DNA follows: TGCGCCAGCAGCCAAGATACGATTGCAGGTGAAGCTTTCTTT. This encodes CASSQDTIAGEAFF.

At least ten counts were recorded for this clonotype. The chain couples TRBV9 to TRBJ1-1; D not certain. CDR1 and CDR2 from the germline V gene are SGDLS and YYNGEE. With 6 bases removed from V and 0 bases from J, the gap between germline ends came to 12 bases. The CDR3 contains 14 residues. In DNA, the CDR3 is TGTGCCAGCATACCGGAACCGGTGAACACTGAAGCTTTCTTT. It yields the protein CASIPEPVNTEAFF. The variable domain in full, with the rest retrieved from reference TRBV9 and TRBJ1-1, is DSGVTQTPKHLITATGQRVTLRCSPRSGDLSVYWYQQSLDQGLQFLIQYYNGEERAKGNILERFSAQQFPDLHSELNLSSLELGDSALYFCASIPEPVNTEAFFGQGTRLTVV.

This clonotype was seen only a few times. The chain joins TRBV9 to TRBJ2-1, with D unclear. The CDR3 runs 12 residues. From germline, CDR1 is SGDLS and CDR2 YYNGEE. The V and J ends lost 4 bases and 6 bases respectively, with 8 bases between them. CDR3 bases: TGTGCCAGCAGCCAACAGTCCAATGAGCAGTTCTTC. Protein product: CASSQQSNEQFF.

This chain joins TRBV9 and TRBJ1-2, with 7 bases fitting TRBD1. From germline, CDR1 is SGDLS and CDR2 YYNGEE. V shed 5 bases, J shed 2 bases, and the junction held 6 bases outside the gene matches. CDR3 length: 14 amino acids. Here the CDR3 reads CASRVTGINYGYTF. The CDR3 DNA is TGTGCCAGCAGGGTGACAGGGATCAACTATGGCTACACCTTC. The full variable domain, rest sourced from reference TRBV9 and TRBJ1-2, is DSGVTQTPKHLITATGQRVTLRCSPRSGDLSVYWYQQSLDQGLQFLIQYYNGEERAKGNILERFSAQQFPDLHSELNLSSLELGDSALYFCASRVTGINYGYTFGSGTRLTVV.

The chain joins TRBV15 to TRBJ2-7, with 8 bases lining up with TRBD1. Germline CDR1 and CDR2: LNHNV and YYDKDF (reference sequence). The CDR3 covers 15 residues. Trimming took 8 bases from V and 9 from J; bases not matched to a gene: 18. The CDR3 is CATGSVGQGTVRQYF. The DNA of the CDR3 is TGTGCCACCGGGAGTGTTGGACAGGGAACCGTCAGGCAGTACTTC.

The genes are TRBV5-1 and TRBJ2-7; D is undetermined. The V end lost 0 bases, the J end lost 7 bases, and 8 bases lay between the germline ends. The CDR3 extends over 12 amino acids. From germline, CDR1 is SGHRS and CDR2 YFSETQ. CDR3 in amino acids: CASSLAYGEQYF. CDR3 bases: TGCGCCAGCAGCTTGGCGTACGGAGAGCAGTACTTC. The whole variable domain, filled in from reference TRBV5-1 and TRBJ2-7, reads KAGVTQTPRYLIKTRGQQVTLSCSPISGHRSVSWYQQTPGQGLQFLFEYFSETQRNKGNFPGRFSGRQFSNSRSEMNVSTLELGDSALYLCASSLAYGEQYFGPGTRLTVT.

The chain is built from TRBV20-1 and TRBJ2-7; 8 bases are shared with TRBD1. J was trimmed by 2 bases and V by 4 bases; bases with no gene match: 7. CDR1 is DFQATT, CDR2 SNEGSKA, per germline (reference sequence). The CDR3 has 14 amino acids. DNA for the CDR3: TGCAGTGCTACCCCCGGGACAGGACCCTACGAGCAGTACTTC. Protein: CSATPGTGPYEQYF.

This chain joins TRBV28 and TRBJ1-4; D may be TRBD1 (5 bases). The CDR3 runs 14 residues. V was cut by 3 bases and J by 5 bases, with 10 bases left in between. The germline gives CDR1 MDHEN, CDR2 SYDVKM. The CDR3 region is CASSLWKGNEKLFF. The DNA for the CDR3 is TGTGCCAGCAGTTTGTGGAAGGGGAATGAAAAACTGTTTTTT. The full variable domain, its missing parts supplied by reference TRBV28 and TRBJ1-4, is DVKVTQSSRYLVKRTGEKVFLECVQDMDHENMFWYRQDPGLGLRLIYFSYDVKMKEKGDIPEGYSVSREKKERFSLILESASTNQTSMYLCASSLWKGNEKLFFGSGTQLSVL.

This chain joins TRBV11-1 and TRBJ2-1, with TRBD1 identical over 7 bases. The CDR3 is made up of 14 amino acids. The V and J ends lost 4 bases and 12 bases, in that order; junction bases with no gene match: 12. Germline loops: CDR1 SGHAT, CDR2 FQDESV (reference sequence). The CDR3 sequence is CASSSPTGSLRQFF. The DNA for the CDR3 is TGTGCCAGCAGCTCGCCGACAGGGAGCTTACGGCAGTTCTTC.

The CDR3 loop reads CASSPQGQHEQFF. The CDR3 DNA reads TGTGCCAGCTCGCCCCAGGGTCAGCATGAGCAGTTCTTC. V and J are TRBV18 and TRBJ2-1; tentative D call: TRBD1 (5 bases). CDR1 is KGHSH and CDR2 is LQKENI in the germline V gene. Trimming took off 6 bases at V and 8 bases at J, with 14 bases between the two ends. CDR3 size: 13 residues.

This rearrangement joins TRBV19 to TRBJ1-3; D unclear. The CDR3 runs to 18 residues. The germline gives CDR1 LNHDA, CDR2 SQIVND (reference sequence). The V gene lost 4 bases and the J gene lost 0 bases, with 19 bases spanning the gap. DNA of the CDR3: TGTGCCAGTAGTACAGGCCAGGAATTAACCTTCTCTGGAAACACCATATATTTT. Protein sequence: CASSTGQELTFSGNTIYF.

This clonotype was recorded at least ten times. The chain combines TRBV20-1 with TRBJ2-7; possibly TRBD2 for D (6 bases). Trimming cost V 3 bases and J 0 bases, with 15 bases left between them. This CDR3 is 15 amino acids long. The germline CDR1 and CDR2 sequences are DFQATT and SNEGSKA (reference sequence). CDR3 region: CSASHRSAGSYEQYF. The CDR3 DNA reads TGCAGTGCTAGCCACCGGTCAGCGGGCTCCTACGAGCAGTACTTC.

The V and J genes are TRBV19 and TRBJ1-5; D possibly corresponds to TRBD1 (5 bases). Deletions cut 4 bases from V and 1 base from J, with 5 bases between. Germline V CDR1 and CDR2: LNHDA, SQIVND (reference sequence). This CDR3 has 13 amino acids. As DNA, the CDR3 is TGTGCCAGTAGTAGGGGGAGCAATCAGCCCCAGCATTTT. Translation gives CASSRGSNQPQHF.

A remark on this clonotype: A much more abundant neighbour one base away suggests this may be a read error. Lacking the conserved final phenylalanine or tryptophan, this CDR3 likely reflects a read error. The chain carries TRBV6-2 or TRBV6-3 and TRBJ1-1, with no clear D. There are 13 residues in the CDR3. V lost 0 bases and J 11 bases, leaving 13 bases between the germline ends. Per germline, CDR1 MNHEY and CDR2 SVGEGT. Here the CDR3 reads CASSYSSGERAFL. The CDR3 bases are TGTGCCAGCAGTTACTCGTCCGGGGAACGGGCTTTCCTT.

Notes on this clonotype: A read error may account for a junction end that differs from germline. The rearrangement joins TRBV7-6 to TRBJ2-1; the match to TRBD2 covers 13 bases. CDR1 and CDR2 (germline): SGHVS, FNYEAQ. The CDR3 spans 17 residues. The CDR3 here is CASSPSTSGGLYNEQFF. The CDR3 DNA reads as TGTGCTAGCAGCCCCTCGACTAGCGGGGGGTTATACAATGAGCAGTTCTTC.

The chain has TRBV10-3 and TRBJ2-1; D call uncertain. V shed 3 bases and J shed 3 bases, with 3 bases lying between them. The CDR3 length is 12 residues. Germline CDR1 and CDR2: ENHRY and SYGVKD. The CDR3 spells CAISDFYNEQFF. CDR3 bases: TGTGCCATCAGTGATTTCTACAATGAGCAGTTCTTC.

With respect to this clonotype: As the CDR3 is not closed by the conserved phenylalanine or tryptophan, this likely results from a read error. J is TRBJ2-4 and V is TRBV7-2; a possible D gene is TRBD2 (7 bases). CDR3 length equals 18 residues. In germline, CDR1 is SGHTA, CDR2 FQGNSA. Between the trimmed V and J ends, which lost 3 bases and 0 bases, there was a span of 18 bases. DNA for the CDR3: TGTGCCAGCAGCTTGGGAGGGGGGCTCGGTGTAGCCAAAAACATTCAGTACTCC. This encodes CASSLGGGLGVAKNIQYS.

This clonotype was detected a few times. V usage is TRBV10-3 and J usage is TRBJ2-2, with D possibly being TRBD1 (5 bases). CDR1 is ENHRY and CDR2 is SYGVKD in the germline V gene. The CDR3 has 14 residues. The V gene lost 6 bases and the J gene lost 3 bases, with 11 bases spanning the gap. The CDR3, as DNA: TGTGCCATCAGCGCAGGGATCGACACCGGGGAGCTGTTTTTT. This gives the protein CAISAGIDTGELFF.